A single sample is the source of the 5 T cell receptor beta chains below, sequenced in a study of blood T cells in healthy people across ages. Sample-barcoded 5' priming and a J-beta primer mix drove a second PCR of 7 to 11 cycles. TCRdb passed the 5' RACE reads through MiXCR, listing each CDR3 protein once. The table lists some 640,000 distinct CDR3 sequences, 25% to 30% of them singletons. The specimen sequenced was blood. Every receptor here comes from a woman of 80 years or more in good health.

The table lists this clonotype with many counts. The CDR3 coding sequence is TGTGCCAGCAGTGCAACTAGCGGGGTATACAATGAGCAGTTCTTC. It is translated as CASSATSGVYNEQFF. This sequence joins TRBV7-2 and TRBJ2-1; TRBD2 agrees at 10 bases. The CDR3 spans 15 residues. J was trimmed by 4 bases and V by 6 bases; bases with no gene match: 6. CDR1 and CDR2 (germline): SGHTA, FQGNSA.

This clonotype occurred a few times. A much larger clone sits a single nucleotide away, making a read error possible. The V and J genes are TRBV7-8 and TRBJ2-1; 8 bases are shared with TRBD2. Per the germline V gene, CDR1 is SGHVS and CDR2 is FQNEAQ. This CDR3 is built from 15 residues. In DNA form, the CDR3 reads TGTGCCGGCAGCGCTCCCGGGACTAGACACAATGAGCAGTTCTTC. Translated: CAGSAPGTRHNEQFF. The whole variable domain, remainder taken from reference TRBV7-8 and TRBJ2-1, is GAGVSQSPRYKVAKRGQDVALRCDPISGHVSLFWYQQALGQGPEFLTYFQNEAQLDKSGLPSDRFFAERPEGSVSTLKIQRTQQEDSAVYLCAGSAPGTRHNEQFFGPGTRLTVL.

This clonotype has at least ten counts. The gene calls are TRBV5-6 and TRBJ2-3, with D maybe TRBD2 (5 bases). This CDR3 has 15 residues. Germline CDR1 reads SGHDT; CDR2 reads YYEEEE. V was pared by 2 bases and J by 0 bases, with 10 bases between. In DNA form, the CDR3 reads TGTGCCAGCAGCTTTCGCGGGCTGAGCACAGATACGCAGTATTTT. Protein product: CASSFRGLSTDTQYF.

Notes on this clonotype: A read error is possible here, since a much larger clone lies one base away. V gene TRBV28 combines with J gene TRBJ2-3, with a possible D match to TRBD1 (5 bases). The CDR3 sequence is 12 residues long. Germline V gene data show CDR1 as MDHEN and CDR2 as SYDVKM. The ends were cut back, 8 bases at V and 4 bases at J, with 10 bases in the middle. The DNA for the CDR3 is TGTGCCAGCGTGAGGACATCAGATACGCAGTATTTT. This codes for CASVRTSDTQYF.

This clonotype has ten or more counts. The rearrangement uses TRBV7-6 and TRBJ2-7, with a weak D call TRBD2 (6 bases). The germline V gene has CDR1 SGHVS and CDR2 FNYEAQ. Trimming removed 5 bases from V and 4 bases from J, with 12 bases in between. There are 13 residues in the CDR3. Here the CDR3 reads CASSPPGRYEQYF. Written as DNA, the CDR3 is TGTGCCAGCAGCCCACCGGGGAGGTACGAGCAGTACTTC.